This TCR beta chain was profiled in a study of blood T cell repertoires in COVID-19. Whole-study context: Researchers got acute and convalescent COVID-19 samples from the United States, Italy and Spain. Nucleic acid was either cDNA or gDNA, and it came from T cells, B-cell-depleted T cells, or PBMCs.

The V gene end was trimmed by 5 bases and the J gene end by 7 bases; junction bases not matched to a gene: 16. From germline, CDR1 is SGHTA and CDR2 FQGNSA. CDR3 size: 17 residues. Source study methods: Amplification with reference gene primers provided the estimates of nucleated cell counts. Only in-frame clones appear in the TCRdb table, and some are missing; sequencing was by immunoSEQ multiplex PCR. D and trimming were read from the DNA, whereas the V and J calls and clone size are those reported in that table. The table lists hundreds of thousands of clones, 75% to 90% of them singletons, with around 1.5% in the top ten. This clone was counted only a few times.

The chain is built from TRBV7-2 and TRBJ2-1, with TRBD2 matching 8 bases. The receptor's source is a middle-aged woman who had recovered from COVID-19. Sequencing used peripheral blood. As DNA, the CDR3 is TGTGCCAGCAGCCCCAATGGGGCGGGGGGCCTAAGGAATGAGCAGTTCTTC. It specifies CASSPNGAGGLRNEQFF.